A single sample gave rise to the 18 T cell receptor beta chains below, sequenced in a study of T cells in Graves' hyperthyroidism and ophthalmopathy. Authors of the study amplified TCR beta CDR3 regions from RNA transcripts. During a first-round RT-PCR of the TCR CDR3, the HTBI primer set was used. Each CDR3 protein gets one entry after TCRdb re-called the multiplex PCR reads with MiXCR. The sample yields about 360,000 distinct CDR3 sequences, 19% seen once. The sample was blood. These receptors originate from a woman younger than 35 with Graves' hyperthyroidism.

About this clonotype itself: In this CDR3 the conserved last residue, phenylalanine or tryptophan, is missing, so a read error is likely. The DNA is left out, because the CDR3 cannot be placed on it with certainty; the CDR3 is given as TCRdb lists it. The chain links TRBV12-5 to TRBJ2-2. The CDR3 extends over 13 residues, inclusive of both ends. Germline assignment: CDR1 LGHNT and CDR2 FRNRAP. CDR3 sequence reads: CASGLFNTGELVL.

In its sample, this clonotype was seen many times. The V gene is TRBV10-3, the J gene TRBJ2-7, with D perhaps being TRBD1 or TRBD2 (6 bases each). Germline V CDR1 and CDR2: ENHRY, SYGVKD. The CDR3 sequence is 14 residues long. Trimming left V 8 bases short and J 3 bases short, with 17 bases between. The CDR3 DNA is TGTGCCATCTCAAGGCAGGGGAGGAACTACGAGCAGTACTTC. Translated, it gives CAISRQGRNYEQYF.

This clonotype was picked up many times. V is TRBV4-2 and J is TRBJ1-1; D remains ambiguous. CDR1 is LGHNA and CDR2 is YNFKEQ in the germline V gene. The ends were cut back, 2 bases at V and 0 bases at J, with 13 bases in the middle. The CDR3 extends over 16 amino acids. The CDR3 sequence: CASSQRAEGMNTEAFF. As DNA, the CDR3 is TGTGCCAGCAGCCAAAGAGCGGAAGGTATGAACACTGAAGCTTTCTTT.

The rearrangement uses TRBV12-3 or TRBV12-4 and TRBJ1-2, with D tentatively TRBD1 (6 bases). The CDR3 contains 11 residues. Trimming stripped 10 bases from V and 5 bases from J, with 11 bases between. The CDR3 region has the DNA TGTGCCACCAAACAGGGATATGGCTACACCTTC. Translated: CATKQGYGYTF.

This clonotype was detected many times. The chain links TRBV27 to TRBJ1-2, with 9 positions matching TRBD1. Germline CDR1 MNHEY, CDR2 SMNVEV (reference sequence). This CDR3 is 13 amino acids long. V was pared by 6 bases and J by 5 bases, with 4 bases of the junction left unmatched. The CDR3 DNA follows: TGTGCCAGCAGCCGGACAGGGGTATATGGCTACACCTTC. Its translation: CASSRTGVYGYTF.

This clonotype occurred many times. CDR3 residues: CASSLPGTSGALRGTQYF. The CDR3 DNA sequence: TGTGCCAGCAGTTTACCGGGGACTAGCGGGGCCCTAAGGGGGACCCAGTACTTC. This chain connects TRBV28 to TRBJ2-5; 13 bases are shared with TRBD2. CDR1 MDHEN and CDR2 SYDVKM come from the germline V gene. V gave up 2 bases and J gave up 7 bases; unmatched junction bases: 13. The CDR3 extends over 18 amino acids.

Ten or more counts support this clonotype. The chain joins TRBV12-3 or TRBV12-4 to TRBJ2-7, with D maybe TRBD2 (5 bases). The CDR3 runs 11 residues. V was cut by 8 bases and J by 7 bases, with 12 bases left in between. The CDR3 loop reads CASGRGYEQYF. The CDR3 DNA reads as TGTGCCAGCGGTAGAGGGTATGAGCAGTACTTC.

Details on this clonotype: A single base separates this from a much larger clone, so it may be a read error. The rearrangement uses TRBV7-3 and TRBJ1-1; unclear D gene. CDR3 size: 14 residues. In germline, CDR1 is SGHTA, CDR2 FQGTGA. Here the CDR3 reads CASSPGGSRTEACF. The DNA of the CDR3 is TGTGCCAGCAGCCCGGGCGGGAGTAGGACTGAAGCTTGCTTT.

V usage is TRBV20-1 and J usage is TRBJ2-2, with D perhaps matching TRBD1 (7 bases). The CDR3 consists of 15 residues. V lost 6 bases to trimming and J lost 0 bases, with 14 bases between them. CDR1 DFQATT and CDR2 SNEGSKA come from the germline V gene (reference sequence). CDR3 loop: CSAPQGGPNTGELFF. DNA of the CDR3: TGCAGTGCCCCCCAGGGGGGCCCGAACACCGGGGAGCTGTTTTTT.

This clonotype was seen ten or more times. V usage is TRBV6-5 and J usage is TRBJ2-5, with 11 bases lining up with TRBD1. CDR1 and CDR2 (germline): MNHEY, SVGAGI. This CDR3 has 16 residues. V shed 0 bases and J 1 base; nucleotides not matched to a gene: 1. The DNA of the CDR3 is TGTGCCAGCAGTTACTCGGGGACAGGGGGCCAAGAGACCCAGTACTTC. It translates to CASSYSGTGGQETQYF.

The sample holds many counts of this clonotype. This rearrangement joins TRBV7-9 to TRBJ1-1, with D tentatively TRBD1 (6 bases). The CDR3 contains 14 residues. Looked up from germline, CDR1 is SEHNR and CDR2 is FQNEAQ (reference sequence). V was trimmed by 5 bases and J by 0 bases, leaving 10 bases between them. CDR3 residues: CASSADSLNTEAFF. Here the CDR3 DNA reads TGTGCCAGCAGCGCGGACAGCTTGAACACTGAAGCTTTCTTT.

CDR3 sequence reads: CASSQDLEGYTF. The CDR3 DNA is TGTGCCAGCAGCCAAGATCTGGAAGGCTACACCTTC. This chain joins TRBV4-2 and TRBJ1-2; D is ambiguous. The ends were cut back, 0 bases at V and 8 bases at J, with 7 bases in the middle. Germline CDR1 LGHNA, CDR2 YNFKEQ. The CDR3 spans 12 residues.

Many counts were recorded for this clonotype. The genes are TRBV2 and TRBJ1-3; possible D gene TRBD1, 5 bases. V gave up 4 bases and J gave up 0 bases, with 25 bases separating them. CDR1 SNHLY and CDR2 FYNNEI come from the germline V gene. This CDR3 is built from 20 residues. The CDR3 sequence: CASSVPRSRDGPNSGNTIYF. The CDR3 region has the DNA TGTGCCAGCAGTGTCCCACGATCCCGGGACGGACCCAACTCTGGAAACACCATATATTTT.

This clonotype showed up many times. J is TRBJ2-7 and V is TRBV28; weak D call: TRBD1 (5 bases). Germline V CDR1 and CDR2: MDHEN, SYDVKM. The V end was cut by 5 bases, the J end by 5 bases, with 16 bases between. This CDR3 is built from 14 residues. CDR3 region: CASSGAYFIHEQYF. For the CDR3, the DNA is TGTGCCAGCAGTGGGGCGTATTTTATCCACGAGCAGTACTTC. The full variable domain, its missing parts supplied by reference TRBV28 and TRBJ2-7, is DVKVTQSSRYLVKRTGEKVFLECVQDMDHENMFWYRQDPGLGLRLIYFSYDVKMKEKGDIPEGYSVSREKKERFSLILESASTNQTSMYLCASSGAYFIHEQYFGPGTRLTVT.

This clonotype was observed many times. The CDR3 DNA reads as TGCGCCAGCAGCCCTGAGAATCGCAATCAGCCCCAGCATTTT. Its protein product is CASSPENRNQPQHF. The chain joins TRBV5-1 to TRBJ1-5, with D uncertain. The CDR3 is 14 residues long. Trimming removed 4 bases from V and 2 bases from J, with 10 bases in between. Per the germline V gene, CDR1 is SGHRS and CDR2 is YFSETQ.

This clonotype was detected only a few times. The chain couples TRBV3-1 to TRBJ2-5, with 7 bases fitting TRBD2. Germline assignment: CDR1 LGHDT and CDR2 YNNKEL (reference sequence). V dropped 4 bases and J dropped 5; count of bases not matched to a gene: 13. This CDR3 has 16 amino acids. CDR3 region: CASSPSTSLGMETQYF. The CDR3 DNA reads TGTGCCAGCAGCCCCTCGACTAGCCTTGGTATGGAGACCCAGTACTTC.

A few counts support this clonotype. The chain links TRBV20-1 to TRBJ2-7; D is undetermined. The length of the CDR3 is 10 residues. Between the trimmed V and J ends, which lost 0 bases and 6 bases, there was a span of 3 bases. Germline V CDR1 and CDR2: DFQATT, SNEGSKA (reference sequence). The CDR3 DNA reads as TGCAGTGCTAGAGATTTCGAGCAGTACTTC. Translation gives CSARDFEQYF.

This clonotype was recorded at least ten times. The V call is TRBV12-3 or TRBV12-4, the J call TRBJ1-1, with TRBD1 matching 11 bases. Unmatched junction bases numbered 1, after V lost 3 bases and J lost 4 bases. The CDR3 spans 14 residues. CDR3 in amino acids: CASSLGQGVTEAFF. CDR3 coding DNA: TGTGCCAGCAGTTTGGGACAGGGGGTCACTGAAGCTTTCTTT.